One and the same sample provided the 18 T cell receptor beta chains below, sequenced in a study of T cell changes during pregnancy in multiple sclerosis. TCRdb's table, derived via immunoSEQ multiplex PCR, lists solely in-frame clones and lacks some. The sample carries around 100,000 clones, about nine tenths recorded once. The source was peripheral blood, collected after pregnancy. Every receptor here comes from a female donor with multiple sclerosis, enrolled in a pregnancy study.

V and J are TRBV19 and TRBJ2-7; 10 bases agree with TRBD2. The CDR3 is 19 residues long. The germline V gene encodes CDR1 LNHDA and CDR2 SQIVND (reference sequence). J lost 1 base, V lost 0 bases, and 12 bases had no gene match. CDR3 DNA sequence: TGTGCCAGTAGTATAGATCTGCTAGCGGGGGACCTATTTTCCTACGAGCAGTACTTC. Its translation: CASSIDLLAGDLFSYEQYF.

This chain links TRBV10-3 with TRBJ1-1; 10 bases agree with TRBD1. V lost 0 bases to trimming and J lost 5 bases; unmatched junction nucleotides: 12. Germline CDR1 reads ENHRY; CDR2 reads SYGVKD. The CDR3 covers 18 residues. The CDR3 sequence is CAISESPLTGGSGTEAFF. CDR3 nucleotide sequence: TGTGCCATCAGTGAGTCGCCCTTGACAGGGGGCAGTGGAACTGAAGCTTTCTTT.

This chain uses TRBV7-3 with TRBJ1-1; possible D gene TRBD1, 5 bases. Germline loops: CDR1 SGHTA, CDR2 FQGTGA. The CDR3 loop spans 12 amino acids. The V end was cut by 8 bases, the J end by 7 bases, with 14 bases between. CDR3 DNA sequence: TGTGCCAGCGGGGAAATGGGGGGTGAAGCTTTCTTT. It specifies CASGEMGGEAFF.

The chain has TRBV4-2 and TRBJ2-7; a possible D gene is TRBD1 (6 bases). CDR1 is LGHNA, CDR2 YNFKEQ, per germline. Between the trimmed V and J ends, which lost 1 base and 3 bases, there was a span of 13 bases. The CDR3 contains 15 residues. Here the CDR3 reads CASSQVHTGFYEQYF. The CDR3 DNA reads as TGTGCCAGCAGCCAAGTTCATACAGGGTTCTACGAGCAGTACTTC.

The V and J genes are TRBV5-6 and TRBJ2-2; D is unclear. V lost 5 bases to trimming and J lost 5 bases, with 10 bases between them. The germline CDR1 and CDR2 sequences are SGHDT and YYEEEE. CDR3 length equals 13 residues. The CDR3 protein is CASSPVGTGELFF. CDR3 bases: TGTGCCAGCAGTCCCGTCGGGACCGGGGAGCTGTTTTTT.

The CDR3 nucleotides read TGCAGCGCCCTCTTCGCACAGGACCCATACGAGCAGTACTTC. It encodes CSALFAQDPYEQYF. The chain recombines TRBV29-1 with TRBJ2-7; D is possibly TRBD1 (5 bases). Trimming took 7 bases from V and 4 from J, leaving 20 bases between them. This CDR3 is 14 amino acids long. Looked up from germline, CDR1 is SQVTM and CDR2 is ANQGSEA.

The chain couples TRBV19 to TRBJ2-2; TRBD2 matches at 8 bases. V shed 5 bases and J 5 bases; nucleotides not matched to a gene: 7. This CDR3 comprises 15 residues. The germline V gene has CDR1 LNHDA and CDR2 SQIVND (reference sequence). Here the CDR3 reads CASSPPGGFTGELFF. The CDR3 nucleotides are TGTGCCAGTAGTCCCCCGGGGGGGTTTACCGGGGAGCTGTTTTTT.

The chain joins TRBV10-3 to TRBJ2-5; maybe TRBD2 (7 bases). V was clipped by 0 bases and J by 2 bases, with 13 bases between them. CDR3 size: 16 residues. CDR1 is ENHRY and CDR2 is SYGVKD in the germline V gene. The DNA of the CDR3 is TGTGCCATCAGTGAGTCGACGGGGGGCTTTCAAGAGACCCAGTACTTC. It yields the protein CAISESTGGFQETQYF.

The genes are TRBV7-2 and TRBJ1-1; D gene uncertain. This CDR3 comprises 14 residues. Germline assignment: CDR1 SGHTA and CDR2 FQGNSA. The germline V and J ends were trimmed by 2 bases and 4 bases, with 11 bases remaining between them. This CDR3 reads CASSLKRFGTEAFF. As DNA, the CDR3 is TGTGCCAGCAGCTTAAAGAGGTTTGGCACTGAAGCTTTCTTT.

V gene TRBV6-1 combines with J gene TRBJ1-2, with D tentatively TRBD1 (6 bases). There are 12 residues in the CDR3. Germline lookup yields CDR1 MNHNS and CDR2 SASEGT. The ends were cut back, 6 bases at V and 5 bases at J, with 10 bases in the middle. CDR3 bases: TGTGCCAGCAGCCAAGGGACATATGGCTACACCTTC. The encoded protein is CASSQGTYGYTF.

The chain uses TRBV27 and TRBJ1-5, with D uncertain. V shed 1 base and J shed 1 base, with 11 bases lying between them. Per germline, CDR1 MNHEY and CDR2 SMNVEV (reference sequence). This CDR3 has 16 residues. This chain's CDR3 is CASSLWGGASNQPQHF. CDR3 nucleotide sequence: TGTGCCAGCAGTTTATGGGGAGGTGCAAGCAATCAGCCCCAGCATTTT.

The rearrangement links TRBV7-3 to TRBJ2-1; 16 bases map to TRBD2. Germline V gene data show CDR1 as SGHTA and CDR2 as FQGTGA. Trimming at V came to 1 base and at J to 7 bases, leaving 7 bases not matched to a gene. The CDR3 extends over 18 amino acids. CDR3 coding DNA: TGTGCCAGCAGCTTAATGCCCGGGACTAGCGGGAGGGGAAATGAGCAGTTCTTC. This translates into CASSLMPGTSGRGNEQFF.

The rearrangement joins TRBV5-1 to TRBJ1-1; D is ambiguous. V lost 5 bases, J lost 0 bases, and 14 bases lay in between. CDR1 and CDR2 from the germline V gene are SGHRS and YFSETQ. The CDR3 covers 15 residues. The CDR3 DNA is TGCGCCAGCAGTTCCACGCCGGGTGTGAACACTGAAGCTTTCTTT. Residues: CASSSTPGVNTEAFF.

The chain uses TRBV18 and TRBJ2-7, with D maybe TRBD1 (6 bases). This CDR3 contains 13 residues. Germline CDR1 reads KGHSH; CDR2 reads LQKENI. V dropped 1 base and J dropped 5 bases, with 9 bases sitting between them. The CDR3 region is CASSPQGVDEQYF. The CDR3 coding sequence is TGTGCCAGCTCACCACAGGGGGTGGACGAGCAGTACTTC.

This chain links TRBV9 with TRBJ1-4, with 7 bases that match TRBD1. This CDR3 spans 14 amino acids. The germline gives CDR1 SGDLS, CDR2 YYNGEE. The V gene end was trimmed by 3 bases and the J gene end by 5 bases; junction bases not matched to a gene: 4. The CDR3 reads CASSEGQLNEKLFF. DNA of the CDR3: TGTGCCAGCAGCGAGGGACAGCTCAATGAAAAACTGTTTTTT.

The chain employs TRBV19 and TRBJ1-5; TRBD1 aligns across 7 bases. Germline loops: CDR1 LNHDA, CDR2 SQIVND (reference sequence). V lost 5 bases and J lost 5; bases outside the gene matches: 9. The CDR3 loop spans 15 amino acids. The CDR3 loop reads CASSLRGIGDQPQHF. DNA of the CDR3: TGTGCCAGTAGTCTCAGGGGGATTGGGGATCAGCCCCAGCATTTT.

The chain uses TRBV10-3 and TRBJ2-7; 11 nucleotides agree with TRBD1. Germline CDR1 reads ENHRY; CDR2 reads SYGVKD. V gave up 8 bases and J gave up 2 bases; unmatched junction bases: 11. The CDR3 spans 16 residues. DNA of the CDR3: TGTGCCATCGGCGGACCCGGGACAGGGGGACCCTACGAGCAGTACTTC. Translation: CAIGGPGTGGPYEQYF.

The genes are TRBV6-5 and TRBJ1-1, with D tentatively TRBD1 (5 bases). The CDR3 loop spans 14 amino acids. Trimming pared 5 bases from V and 3 bases from J, leaving 13 bases between. Germline assignment: CDR1 MNHEY and CDR2 SVGAGI. The CDR3 DNA reads TGTGCCAGCAGTACCCAGGGTTTTGACACTGAAGCTTTCTTT. This encodes CASSTQGFDTEAFF.